Sequencing of this T cell receptor beta chain was carried out in a study of blood T cell repertoires in COVID-19. V shed 4 bases and J shed 7 bases, with 14 bases lying between them. From germline, CDR1 is SGHVS and CDR2 FNYEAQ. This CDR3 has 15 residues. Profiling relied on immunoSEQ multiplex PCR, and the TCRdb table lists in-frame clones only, not all of them. The table includes around 140,000 clones, 75% to 90% detected once. The chain uses TRBV7-6 and TRBJ1-6; TRBD1 is a possible D gene (5 bases). This TCR was sampled from a man aged 45-65 years with active COVID-19. Material for sequencing was peripheral blood. CDR3 DNA sequence: TGTGCCAGCAGCTCCGCGGGACGCTACAATTCACCCCTCCACTTT. This translates into CASSSAGRYNSPLHF.